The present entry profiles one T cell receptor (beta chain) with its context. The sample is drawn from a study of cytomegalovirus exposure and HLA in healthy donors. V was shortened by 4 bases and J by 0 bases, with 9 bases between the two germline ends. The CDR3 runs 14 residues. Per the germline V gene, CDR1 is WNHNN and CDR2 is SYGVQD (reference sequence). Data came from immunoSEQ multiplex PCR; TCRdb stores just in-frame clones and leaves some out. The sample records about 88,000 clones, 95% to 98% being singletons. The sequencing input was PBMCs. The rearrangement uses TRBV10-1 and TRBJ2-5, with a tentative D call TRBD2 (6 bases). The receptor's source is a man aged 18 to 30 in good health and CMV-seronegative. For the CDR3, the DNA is TGCGCCAGCAGTGTAAGGACTAACCAAGAGACCCAGTACTTC. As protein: CASSVRTNQETQYF.